This T cell receptor beta chain was profiled in a study of shared clonotypes between healthy human individuals. The table came from immunoSEQ multiplex PCR; TCRdb's copy has only in-frame clones and leaves some out. The table lists some 2.4 million clones, 80% to 95% of them singletons. Concerning this clone: Its antigen is undetermined.

Adults of Caucasian background living in Nashville, Tennessee made up all donors. Overall study findings and caveats: In contrast to clonotypes shared by all four donors, non-shared clonotypes had lower generation probabilities.

Trimming took off 8 bases at V and 0 bases at J, with 14 bases between the two ends. The CDR3 runs 13 residues. Germline CDR1 is GTSNPN and CDR2 is SVGIG (reference sequence). This sequence was found in a man younger than 35 in good health. Some clones in this sample may be carry-over from other donors' samples. The chain recombines TRBV30 with TRBJ2-7; tentatively, D is TRBD1 or TRBD2 (5 bases each). The sequenced sample consisted of naive CD4+ T cells from PBMCs. Subset: CD45RA+ positively selected. CDR3 residues: CAGGVRSSYEQYF. CDR3 in DNA: TGTGCCGGGGGTGTCAGGAGCTCCTACGAGCAGTACTTC. Full variable domain (rest looked up from reference TRBV30 and TRBJ2-7): SQTIHQWPATLVQPVGSPLSLECTVEGTSNPNLYWYRQAAGRGLQLLFYSVGIGQISSEVPQNLSASRPQDRQFILSSKKLLLSDSGFYLCAGGVRSSYEQYFGPGTRLTVT.